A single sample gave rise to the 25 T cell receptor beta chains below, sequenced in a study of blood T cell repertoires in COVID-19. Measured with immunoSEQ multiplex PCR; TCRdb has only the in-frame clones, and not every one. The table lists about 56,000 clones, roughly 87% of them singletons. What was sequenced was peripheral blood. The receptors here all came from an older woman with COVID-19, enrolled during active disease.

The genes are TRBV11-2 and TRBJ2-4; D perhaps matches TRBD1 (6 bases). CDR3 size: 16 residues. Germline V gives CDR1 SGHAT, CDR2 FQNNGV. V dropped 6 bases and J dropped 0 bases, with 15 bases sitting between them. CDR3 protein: CASRSTGFGAKNIQYF. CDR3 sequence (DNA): TGTGCCAGCAGATCCACAGGGTTCGGAGCCAAAAACATTCAGTACTTC.

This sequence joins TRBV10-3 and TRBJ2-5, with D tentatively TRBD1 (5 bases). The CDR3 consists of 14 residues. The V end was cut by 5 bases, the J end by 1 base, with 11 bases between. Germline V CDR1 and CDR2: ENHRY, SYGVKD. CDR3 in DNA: TGTGCCATCAGTCTTAGCCAGGGCCAAGAGACCCAGTACTTC. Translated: CAISLSQGQETQYF.

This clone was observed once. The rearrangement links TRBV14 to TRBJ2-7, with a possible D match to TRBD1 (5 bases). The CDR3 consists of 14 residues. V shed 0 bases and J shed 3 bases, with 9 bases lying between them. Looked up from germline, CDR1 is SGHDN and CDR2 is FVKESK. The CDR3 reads CASSQEAGHYEQYF. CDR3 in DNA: TGTGCCAGCAGCCAAGAGGCAGGGCACTACGAGCAGTACTTC.

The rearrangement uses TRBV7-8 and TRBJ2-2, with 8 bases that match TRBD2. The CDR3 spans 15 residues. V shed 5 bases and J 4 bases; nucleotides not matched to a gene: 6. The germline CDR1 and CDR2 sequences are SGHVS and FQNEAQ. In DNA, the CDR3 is TGTGCCAGCAGCCACGGACTAGCCTTCACCGGGGAGCTGTTTTTT. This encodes CASSHGLAFTGELFF.

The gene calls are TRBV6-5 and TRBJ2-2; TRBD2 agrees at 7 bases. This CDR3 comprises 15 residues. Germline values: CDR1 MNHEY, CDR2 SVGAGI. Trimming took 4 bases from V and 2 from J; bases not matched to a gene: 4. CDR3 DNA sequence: TGTGCCAGCAGTTCGCTAGCGGACAACACCGGGGAGCTGTTTTTT. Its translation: CASSSLADNTGELFF.

The CDR3: CASSYESTYNEQFF. DNA of the CDR3: TGTGCCAGCAGTTACGAGTCCACCTACAATGAGCAGTTCTTC. The V and J genes are TRBV6-5 and TRBJ2-1; no reliable D call. Germline values: CDR1 MNHEY, CDR2 SVGAGI. V lost 2 bases, J lost 2 bases, and 7 bases lay in between. The CDR3 is 14 residues long.

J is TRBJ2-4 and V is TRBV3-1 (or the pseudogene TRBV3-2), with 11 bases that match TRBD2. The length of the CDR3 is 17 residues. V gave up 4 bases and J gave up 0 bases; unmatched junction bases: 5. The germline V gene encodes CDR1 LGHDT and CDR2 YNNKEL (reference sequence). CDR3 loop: CASSPGLAVLAKNIQYF. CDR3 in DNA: TGTGCCAGCAGCCCGGGACTAGCGGTTCTAGCCAAAAACATTCAGTACTTC.

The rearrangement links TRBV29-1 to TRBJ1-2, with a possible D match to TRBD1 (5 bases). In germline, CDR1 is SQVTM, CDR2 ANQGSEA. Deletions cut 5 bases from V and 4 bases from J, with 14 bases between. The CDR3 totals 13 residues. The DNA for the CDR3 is TGCAGCGTTTCAACAGGAGATCCCTATGGCTACACCTTC. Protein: CSVSTGDPYGYTF.

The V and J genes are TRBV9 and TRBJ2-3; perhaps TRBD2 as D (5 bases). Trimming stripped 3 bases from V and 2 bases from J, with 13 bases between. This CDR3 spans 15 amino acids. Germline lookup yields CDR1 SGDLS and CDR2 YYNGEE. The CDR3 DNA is TGTGCCAGCAGCGGGACTCCCGCCTTCACAGATACGCAGTATTTT. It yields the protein CASSGTPAFTDTQYF.

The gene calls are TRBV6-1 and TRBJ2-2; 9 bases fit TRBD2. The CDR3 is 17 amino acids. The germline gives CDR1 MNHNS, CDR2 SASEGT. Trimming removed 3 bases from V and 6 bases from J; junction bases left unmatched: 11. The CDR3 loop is CASSDRVAGVVAGELFF. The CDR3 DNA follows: TGTGCCAGCAGTGACAGGGTAGCGGGAGTAGTGGCCGGGGAGCTGTTTTTT.

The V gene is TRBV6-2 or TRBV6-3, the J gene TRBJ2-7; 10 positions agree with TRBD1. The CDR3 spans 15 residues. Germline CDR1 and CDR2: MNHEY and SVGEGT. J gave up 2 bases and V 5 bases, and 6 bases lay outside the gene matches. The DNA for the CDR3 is TGTGCCAGCAGTAGCCCGGACAGGGGGACCTACGAGCAGTACTTC. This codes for CASSSPDRGTYEQYF.

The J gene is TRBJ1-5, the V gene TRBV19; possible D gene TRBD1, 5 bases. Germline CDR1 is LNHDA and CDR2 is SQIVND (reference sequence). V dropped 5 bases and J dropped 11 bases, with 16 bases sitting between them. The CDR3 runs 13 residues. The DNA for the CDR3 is TGTGCCAGTAGTGTCGGACCTGCGGGGGCCCAGCATTTT. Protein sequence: CASSVGPAGAQHF.

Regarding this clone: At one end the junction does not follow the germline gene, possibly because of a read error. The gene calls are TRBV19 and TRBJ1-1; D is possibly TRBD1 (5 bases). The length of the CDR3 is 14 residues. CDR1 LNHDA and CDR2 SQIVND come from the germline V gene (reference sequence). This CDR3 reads CASRIGQGRTEAFF. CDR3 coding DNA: TGTGCCAGTAGGATAGGTCAGGGTCGGACTGAAGCTTTCTTT.

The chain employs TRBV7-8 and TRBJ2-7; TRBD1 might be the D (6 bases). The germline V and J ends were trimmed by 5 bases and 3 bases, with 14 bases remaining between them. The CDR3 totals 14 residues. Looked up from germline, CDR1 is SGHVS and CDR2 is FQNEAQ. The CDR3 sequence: CASSPPGQLYEQYF. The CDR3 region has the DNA TGTGCCAGCAGCCCCCCCGGACAGCTCTACGAGCAGTACTTC.

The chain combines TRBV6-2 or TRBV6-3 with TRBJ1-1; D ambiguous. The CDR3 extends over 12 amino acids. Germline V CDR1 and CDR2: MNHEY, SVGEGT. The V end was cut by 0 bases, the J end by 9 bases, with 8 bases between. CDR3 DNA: TGTGCCAGCAGTTACTCGAGGGCGAAAGCTTTCTTT. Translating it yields CASSYSRAKAFF.

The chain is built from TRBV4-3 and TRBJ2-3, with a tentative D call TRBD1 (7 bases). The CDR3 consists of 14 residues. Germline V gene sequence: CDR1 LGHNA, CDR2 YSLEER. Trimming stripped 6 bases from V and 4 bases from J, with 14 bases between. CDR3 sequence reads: CASSSAGGPDTQYF. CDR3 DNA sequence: TGCGCCAGCAGTTCCGCAGGGGGGCCAGATACGCAGTATTTT.

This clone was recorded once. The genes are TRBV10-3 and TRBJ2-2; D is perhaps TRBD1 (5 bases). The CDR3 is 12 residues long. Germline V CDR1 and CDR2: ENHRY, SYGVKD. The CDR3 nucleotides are TGTGCTCTGGGGCGGAACACCGGGGAGCTGTTTTTT. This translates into CALGRNTGELFF.

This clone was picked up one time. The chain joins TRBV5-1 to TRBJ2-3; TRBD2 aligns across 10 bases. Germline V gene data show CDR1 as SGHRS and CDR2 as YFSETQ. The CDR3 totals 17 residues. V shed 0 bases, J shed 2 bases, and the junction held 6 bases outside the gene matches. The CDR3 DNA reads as TGCGCCAGCAGCTTGGGGCTAGCGGGGGTGGTCACAGATACGCAGTATTTT. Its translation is CASSLGLAGVVTDTQYF.

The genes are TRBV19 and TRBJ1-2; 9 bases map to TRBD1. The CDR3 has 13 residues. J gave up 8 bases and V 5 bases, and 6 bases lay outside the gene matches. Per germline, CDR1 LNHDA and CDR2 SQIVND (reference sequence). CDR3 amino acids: CASSPRTGDGYTF. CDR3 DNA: TGTGCCAGTAGTCCACGGACAGGGGACGGCTACACCTTC.

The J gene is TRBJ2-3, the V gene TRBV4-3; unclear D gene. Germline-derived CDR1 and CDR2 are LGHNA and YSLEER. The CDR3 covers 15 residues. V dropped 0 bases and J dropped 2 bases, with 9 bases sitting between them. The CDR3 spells CASSQDLANTDTQYF. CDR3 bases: TGCGCCAGCAGCCAAGATTTAGCCAACACAGATACGCAGTATTTT.

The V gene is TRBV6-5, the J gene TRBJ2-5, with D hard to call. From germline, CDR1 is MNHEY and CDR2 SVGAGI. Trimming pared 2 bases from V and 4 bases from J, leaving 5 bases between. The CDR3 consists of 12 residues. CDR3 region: CASSYVGETQYF. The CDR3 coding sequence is TGTGCCAGCAGTTACGTCGGAGAGACCCAGTACTTC.

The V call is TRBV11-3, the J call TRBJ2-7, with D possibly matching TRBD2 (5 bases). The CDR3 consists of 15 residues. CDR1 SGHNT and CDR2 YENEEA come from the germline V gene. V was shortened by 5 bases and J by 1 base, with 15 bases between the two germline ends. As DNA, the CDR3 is TGTGCCAGCAGCCGCCCTGCGGGCAGTTCCTACGAGCAGTACTTC. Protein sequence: CASSRPAGSSYEQYF.

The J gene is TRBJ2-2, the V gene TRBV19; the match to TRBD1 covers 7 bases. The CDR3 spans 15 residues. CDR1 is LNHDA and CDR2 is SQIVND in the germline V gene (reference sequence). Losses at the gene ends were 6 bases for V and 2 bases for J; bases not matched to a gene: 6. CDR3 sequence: CASRDRLGNTGELFF. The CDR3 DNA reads TGTGCCAGTAGGGACAGGCTGGGAAACACCGGGGAGCTGTTTTTT.

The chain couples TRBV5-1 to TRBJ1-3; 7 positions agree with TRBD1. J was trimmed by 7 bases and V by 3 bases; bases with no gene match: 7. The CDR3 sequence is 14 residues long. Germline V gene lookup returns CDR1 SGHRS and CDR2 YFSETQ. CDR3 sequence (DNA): TGCGCCAGCAGCTCGGGACAGACCGGGAACACCATATATTTT. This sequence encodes CASSSGQTGNTIYF.

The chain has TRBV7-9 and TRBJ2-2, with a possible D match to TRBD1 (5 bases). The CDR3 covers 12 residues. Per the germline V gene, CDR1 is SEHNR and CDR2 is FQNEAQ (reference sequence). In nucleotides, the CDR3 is TGTGCGAGAAGACAGTACACCGGGGAGCTGTTTTTT. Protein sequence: CARRQYTGELFF.